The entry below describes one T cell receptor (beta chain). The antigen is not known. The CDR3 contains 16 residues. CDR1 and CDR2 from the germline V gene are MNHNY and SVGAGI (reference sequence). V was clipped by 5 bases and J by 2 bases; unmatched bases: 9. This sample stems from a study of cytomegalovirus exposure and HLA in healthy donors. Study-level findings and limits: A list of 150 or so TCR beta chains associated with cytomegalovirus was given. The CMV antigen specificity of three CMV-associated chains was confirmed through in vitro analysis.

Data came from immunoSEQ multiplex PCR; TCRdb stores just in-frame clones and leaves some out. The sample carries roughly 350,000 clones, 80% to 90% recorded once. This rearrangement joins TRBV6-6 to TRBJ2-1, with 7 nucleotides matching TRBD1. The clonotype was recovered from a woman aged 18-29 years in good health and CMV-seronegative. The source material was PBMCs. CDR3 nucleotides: TGTGCCAGCAGTCCGGAGCGACAGGGCACCTACAATGAGCAGTTCTTC. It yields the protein CASSPERQGTYNEQFF.